Detailed here is one TCR beta chain. The data are from a study of regulatory and conventional T cells in RAG deficiency. V lost 3 bases, J lost 0 bases, and 12 bases lay in between. The CDR3 has 17 residues. CDR1 and CDR2 (germline): SGHAT, FQNNGV. Blood CD4+ CD25-high CD127-low regulatory T cells supplied the genomic DNA template. Repertoires were generated with immunoSEQ multiplex PCR, while TCRdb's copy carries only in-frame clones and drops some. The sample comprises over 10,000 clones, 94% of which are singletons, and less than 1.5% rests with the top ten. A further study also used this sample, focusing on regulatory T cells. That report notes: Primers: 52 TRBV forward and 13 TRBJ reverse.

The chain couples TRBV11-2 to TRBJ2-6; a weak D match, TRBD1 (5 bases). This TCR came from a human donor in good health. What was sequenced was CD127- CD25+ CD4+ Tregs sorted from blood. CDR3 nucleotide sequence: TGTGCCAGCAGCTTCACAGGCGCATACTCTGGGGCCAACGTCCTGACTTTC. It codes for CASSFTGAYSGANVLTF. The full variable domain, in which reference TRBV11-2 and TRBJ2-6 provide the parts outside the CDR3, is EAGVAQSPRYKIIEKRQSVAFWCNPISGHATLYWYQQILGQGPKLLIQFQNNGVVDDSQLPKDRFSAERLKGVDSTLKIQPAKLEDSAVYLCASSFTGAYSGANVLTFGAGSRLTVL.